These 32 T cell receptor beta chains were all obtained from the same sample, sequenced in a study of T cell changes during pregnancy in multiple sclerosis. The assay was immunoSEQ multiplex PCR, and TCRdb's table has in-frame clones only and misses some. The table includes tens of thousands of clones, approximately 96% detected once. The sample here was peripheral blood, taken in the second trimester of pregnancy. The origin of the receptors is a female donor with multiple sclerosis, enrolled in a pregnancy study.

The chain links TRBV19 to TRBJ1-1; D remains unclear. There are 16 residues in the CDR3. The V gene lost 5 bases and the J gene lost 3 bases, with 19 bases spanning the gap. Germline values: CDR1 LNHDA, CDR2 SQIVND (reference sequence). The CDR3 here is CASSPPRAWGDTEAFF. The DNA for the CDR3 is TGTGCCAGTAGTCCCCCGAGGGCTTGGGGAGACACTGAAGCTTTCTTT.

V is TRBV4-3 and J is TRBJ2-3, with D possibly TRBD2 on 5 matching bases. V lost 4 bases to trimming and J lost 7 bases, with 21 bases between them. Germline CDR1 is LGHNA and CDR2 is YSLEER. The CDR3 spans 16 residues. The CDR3 coding sequence is TGCGCCAGCAGCCCCGGAAAGGCCGAAAGAGGGAATACGCAGTATTTT. Its translation is CASSPGKAERGNTQYF.

V gene TRBV2 combines with J gene TRBJ2-3; D remains unclear. The CDR3 runs to 15 residues. V shed 8 bases and J shed 3 bases, with 18 bases lying between them. The V gene's germline CDR1 is SNHLY and CDR2 FYNNEI. CDR3 nucleotide sequence: TGTGCCAGCCGTATGAGGCCCCGAGGAACAGATACGCAGTATTTT. This sequence encodes CASRMRPRGTDTQYF.

V and J are TRBV4-2 and TRBJ2-2, with TRBD2 identical over 10 bases. The trim removed 0 bases at V and 3 bases at J, leaving 7 bases unmatched. This CDR3 comprises 18 residues. Germline V gene data show CDR1 as LGHNA and CDR2 as YNFKEQ. This CDR3 reads CASSQDLRLAGDTGELFF. CDR3 in DNA: TGTGCCAGCAGCCAAGATCTTAGGCTAGCGGGGGACACCGGGGAGCTGTTTTTT.

The gene calls are TRBV4-1 and TRBJ1-1, with a possible D match to TRBD1 (6 bases). Germline values: CDR1 MGHRA, CDR2 YSYEKL. The CDR3 spans 15 residues. Trimming stripped 2 bases from V and 1 base from J, with 11 bases between. The CDR3 protein is CASSQTRTANTEAFF. In DNA form, the CDR3 reads TGCGCCAGCAGCCAAACGCGGACAGCGAACACTGAAGCTTTCTTT.

CDR3 in DNA: TGTGCCAGCAGCTCCCATACAGGAGAAGCTAACTATGGCTACACCTTC. Translating it yields CASSSHTGEANYGYTF. The J gene is TRBJ1-2, the V gene TRBV7-2; TRBD1 might be the D (5 bases). Germline V gene lookup returns CDR1 SGHTA and CDR2 FQGNSA. The CDR3 consists of 16 residues. V was pared by 4 bases and J by 0 bases, with 15 bases between.

This clone appeared a single time. The chain is built from TRBV6-1 and TRBJ1-4, with 8 bases identical to TRBD1. Germline lookup yields CDR1 MNHNS and CDR2 SASEGT. CDR3 size: 15 residues. J gave up 3 bases and V 8 bases, and 8 bases lay outside the gene matches. The chain's CDR3 is CASVKQGVSNEKLFF. CDR3 nucleotides: TGTGCCAGCGTCAAACAGGGGGTTTCTAATGAAAAACTGTTTTTT.

The chain couples TRBV21-1 to TRBJ2-7; no DNA check was done on the table's D call, TRBD1. TRBV21-1 is a pseudogene segment. The CDR3 has 17 amino acids. The CDR3 reads CASSISSGGQGAYEQYF. CDR3 nucleotides: TGTGCCAGCAGCATTTCCTCGGGGGGACAGGGGGCCTACGAGCAGTACTTC.

V is TRBV15 and J is TRBJ1-5; a weak D match, TRBD1 (6 bases). Germline V gives CDR1 LNHNV, CDR2 YYDKDF (reference sequence). The CDR3 is 15 amino acids. Trimming took 3 bases from V and 3 from J, leaving 12 bases between them. The CDR3 bases are TGTGCCACCAGCAGGGAAGGGACACCCAATCAGCCCCAGCATTTT. This encodes CATSREGTPNQPQHF.

The V gene is TRBV4-2, the J gene TRBJ2-5; TRBD2 matches 15 bases. This CDR3 has 18 residues. Germline V gives CDR1 LGHNA, CDR2 YNFKEQ. With V trimmed by 0 bases and J by 4 bases, 6 bases remained unmatched. In DNA, the CDR3 is TGTGCCAGCAGCCAAGATAGGACTAGCGGGGGGGCCGGAGAGACCCAGTACTTC. It translates to CASSQDRTSGGAGETQYF.

J is TRBJ2-1 and V is TRBV19, with 10 positions matching TRBD2. V lost 2 bases and J lost 5; bases outside the gene matches: 18. The CDR3 is 20 residues long. Germline V CDR1 and CDR2: LNHDA, SQIVND (reference sequence). The CDR3 spells CASSISTVRTSGLRHNEQFF. DNA for the CDR3: TGTGCCAGTAGTATATCAACAGTTCGGACTAGCGGACTCAGACACAATGAGCAGTTCTTC.

V gene TRBV29-1 combines with J gene TRBJ2-4, with D possibly TRBD2 on 7 matching bases. The CDR3 totals 15 residues. Germline CDR1 SQVTM, CDR2 ANQGSEA. Between the trimmed V and J ends, which lost 7 bases and 0 bases, there was a span of 16 bases. The CDR3 region is CSANLGGEAKNIQYF. CDR3 DNA: TGCAGCGCTAACTTAGGGGGGGAAGCCAAAAACATTCAGTACTTC.

This clone has only one observation. Here the CDR3 reads CASSATGTASLFF. CDR3 in DNA: TGTGCCAGTAGTGCCACCGGGACAGCATCCTTGTTCTTC. The chain combines TRBV19 with TRBJ2-1; 7 nucleotides match TRBD1. Germline lookup yields CDR1 LNHDA and CDR2 SQIVND (reference sequence). The V segment lost 5 bases and the J segment 15 bases; nucleotides outside the gene matches: 13. The CDR3 covers 13 residues.

Only one count was recorded for this clone. The rearrangement joins TRBV27 to TRBJ2-1, with 9 bases matching TRBD1. Germline trimming cut 5 bases from V and 3 bases from J; bases unmatched to any gene: 8. The CDR3 consists of 16 residues. The V gene's germline CDR1 is MNHEY and CDR2 SMNVEV (reference sequence). CDR3 nucleotides: TGTGCCAGCAGTACCGTCCCGGGACAGGGCTACAATGAGCAGTTCTTC. This codes for CASSTVPGQGYNEQFF.

The rearrangement links TRBV12-5 to TRBJ1-5, with 8 bases lining up with TRBD1. CDR1 and CDR2 from the germline V gene are LGHNT and FRNRAP. Unmatched junction bases numbered 4, after V lost 1 base and J lost 5 bases. The CDR3 is 15 residues long. The CDR3 is CASGLGTGIHQPQHF. CDR3 DNA: TGTGCTAGTGGTTTGGGGACAGGGATTCATCAGCCCCAGCATTTT.

CDR3 region: CASSLNAGGSSYEQYF. The CDR3 DNA reads as TGTGCCAGCAGCTTGAACGCGGGAGGATCCTCCTACGAGCAGTACTTC. The chain is built from TRBV5-4 and TRBJ2-7; 8 positions match TRBD2. This CDR3 has 16 amino acids. Trimming cost V 1 base and J 0 bases; bases outside gene matches: 6. The V gene's germline CDR1 is SGHNT and CDR2 YYREEE (reference sequence).

The chain uses TRBV6-1 and TRBJ2-3; possible D gene TRBD2, 6 bases. Looked up from germline, CDR1 is MNHNS and CDR2 is SASEGT. The V end lost 2 bases, the J end lost 3 bases, and 12 bases lay between the germline ends. This CDR3 comprises 15 residues. CDR3 in amino acids: CASSETGVPTDTQYF. CDR3 in DNA: TGTGCCAGCAGTGAAACGGGGGTCCCGACAGATACGCAGTATTTT.

The rearrangement links TRBV7-2 to TRBJ1-1; perhaps TRBD1 as D (6 bases). The V gene's germline CDR1 is SGHTA and CDR2 FQGNSA. The CDR3 sequence is 13 residues long. V shed 6 bases and J shed 1 base, with 9 bases lying between them. The CDR3 region has the DNA TGTGCCAGCAGGTGGACAGCGAACACTGAAGCTTTCTTT. Amino acids: CASRWTANTEAFF.

The chain is built from TRBV27 and TRBJ2-7, with 11 nucleotides matching TRBD1. This CDR3 has 17 residues. J was trimmed by 0 bases and V by 5 bases; bases with no gene match: 9. Germline V gene lookup returns CDR1 MNHEY and CDR2 SMNVEV (reference sequence). The CDR3 loop reads CASSMVGQGVFSYEQYF. The CDR3 DNA is TGTGCCAGCAGTATGGTGGGACAGGGGGTTTTCTCCTACGAGCAGTACTTC.

The rearrangement uses TRBV5-5 and TRBJ1-1; 10 nucleotides align to TRBD1. Trimming removed 3 bases from V and 5 bases from J; junction bases left unmatched: 10. Germline values: CDR1 SGHKS, CDR2 YYEKEE (reference sequence). CDR3 length equals 16 residues. The CDR3 sequence is CASSWPTGGVGTEAFF. The CDR3 bases are TGTGCCAGCAGCTGGCCGACAGGGGGCGTTGGGACTGAAGCTTTCTTT.

V and J are TRBV19 and TRBJ2-2; perhaps TRBD1 as D (5 bases). The V end was cut by 4 bases, the J end by 1 base, with 7 bases between. Germline lookup yields CDR1 LNHDA and CDR2 SQIVND (reference sequence). The CDR3 length is 14 residues. This CDR3 is CASSSQGNTGELFF. In DNA form, the CDR3 reads TGTGCCAGTAGTAGCCAGGGGAACACCGGGGAGCTGTTTTTT.

The chain carries TRBV5-1 and TRBJ2-1, with D tentatively TRBD1 (9 bases). Trimming took 3 bases from V and 4 from J, leaving 14 bases between them. Germline lookup yields CDR1 SGHRS and CDR2 YFSETQ. There are 15 residues in the CDR3. The CDR3 bases are TGCGCCAGCAGCTCGGGGGGGACAGGGTACAATGAGCAGTTCTTC. Amino acids: CASSSGGTGYNEQFF.

The CDR3 coding sequence is TGTGCCAGCAGACCTACCGGGACAGGGGGCACTGAAGCTTTCTTT. Residues: CASRPTGTGGTEAFF. The V and J genes are TRBV9 and TRBJ1-1; TRBD1 matches 11 bases. The trim removed 5 bases at V and 4 bases at J, leaving 7 bases unmatched. There are 15 residues in the CDR3. Per the germline V gene, CDR1 is SGDLS and CDR2 is YYNGEE. Looking up the rest from reference TRBV9 and TRBJ1-1 gives the full variable domain: DSGVTQTPKHLITATGQRVTLRCSPRSGDLSVYWYQQSLDQGLQFLIQYYNGEERAKGNILERFSAQQFPDLHSELNLSSLELGDSALYFCASRPTGTGGTEAFFGQGTRLTVV.

The chain uses TRBV19 and TRBJ2-3; 7 nucleotides line up with TRBD1. The junction had 6 bases not matched to a gene; V was cut back by 4 bases and J by 2 bases. The germline V gene encodes CDR1 LNHDA and CDR2 SQIVND (reference sequence). This CDR3 contains 15 residues. CDR3: CASSNYRGTTDTQYF. The DNA of the CDR3 is TGTGCCAGTAGTAACTACAGGGGTACCACAGATACGCAGTATTTT. Supplemented by reference TRBV19 and TRBJ2-3, the full variable domain reads DGGITQSPKYLFRKEGQNVTLSCEQNLNHDAMYWYRQDPGQGLRLIYYSQIVNDFQKGDIAEGYSVSREKKESFPLTVTSAQKNPTAFYLCASSNYRGTTDTQYFGPGTRLTVL.

The rearrangement uses TRBV30 and TRBJ2-2; 9 nucleotides align to TRBD2. Germline loops: CDR1 GTSNPN, CDR2 SVGIG (reference sequence). The CDR3 totals 17 residues. V lost 3 bases, J lost 9 bases, and 17 bases stayed unmatched. This CDR3 is CAWRKVLGSGSRWELFF. The CDR3 region has the DNA TGTGCCTGGAGGAAGGTCTTGGGTAGCGGGAGTAGATGGGAGCTGTTTTTT.

This clone was picked up a small number of times. This sequence joins TRBV12-5 and TRBJ2-2; no clear D gene. The CDR3 is 14 residues long. CDR1 LGHNT and CDR2 FRNRAP come from the germline V gene. Trimming cost V 7 bases and J 1 base, with 10 bases left between them. DNA of the CDR3: TGTGCTAGTGCACTAAAAGGGAACACCGGGGAGCTGTTTTTT. It codes for CASALKGNTGELFF.

The chain carries TRBV11-2 and TRBJ2-5; TRBD1 is a possible D gene (5 bases). CDR3 size: 15 residues. Germline V gives CDR1 SGHAT, CDR2 FQNNGV. The V and J ends lost 4 bases and 6 bases respectively, with 18 bases between them. The CDR3 loop is CASSSSDPGMKTQYF. The CDR3 nucleotides are TGTGCCAGCAGCTCCTCCGACCCAGGGATGAAGACCCAGTACTTC.

The genes are TRBV7-9 and TRBJ2-5, with D maybe TRBD1 (6 bases). This CDR3 spans 14 amino acids. Germline loops: CDR1 SEHNR, CDR2 FQNEAQ (reference sequence). Trimming left V 5 bases short and J 5 bases short, with 15 bases between. The CDR3 spells CASSPSWGRETQYF. The CDR3 DNA reads as TGTGCCAGCAGCCCCTCTTGGGGGCGGGAGACCCAGTACTTC.

The chain combines TRBV27 with TRBJ2-1, with TRBD2 matching 8 bases. CDR1 is MNHEY and CDR2 is SMNVEV in the germline V gene (reference sequence). The CDR3 has 15 amino acids. V trimming: 6 bases; J trimming: 0 bases; junction bases outside the gene matches: 4. The CDR3 coding sequence is TGTGCCAGCAGCCCAAGCGGGAGCTCCTACAATGAGCAGTTCTTC. Protein sequence: CASSPSGSSYNEQFF.

The chain employs TRBV28 and TRBJ1-4; 7 bases agree with TRBD1. This CDR3 region has 15 residues. Germline CDR1 MDHEN, CDR2 SYDVKM. Trimming took 2 bases from V and 2 from J; bases not matched to a gene: 2. The CDR3 bases are TGTGCCAGCAGTTTACAACAGGGGACTAATGAAAAACTGTTTTTT. This encodes CASSLQQGTNEKLFF.

V is TRBV4-3 and J is TRBJ2-1; D is possibly TRBD2 (5 bases). V lost 4 bases and J 0 bases, leaving 13 bases between the germline ends. The CDR3 covers 16 residues. CDR1 and CDR2 (germline): LGHNA, YSLEER. CDR3 in amino acids: CASSRDPLDSYNEQFF. In DNA form, the CDR3 reads TGCGCCAGCAGCCGAGATCCACTAGACTCCTACAATGAGCAGTTCTTC.

The chain uses TRBV29-1 and TRBJ2-2; 8 bases match TRBD1. The junction had 5 bases not matched to a gene; V was cut back by 7 bases and J by 1 base. The CDR3 extends over 14 amino acids. Germline V gives CDR1 SQVTM, CDR2 ANQGSEA. In DNA, the CDR3 is TGCAGCGCTGGGGGACAGGAGAACACCGGGGAGCTGTTTTTT. It codes for CSAGGQENTGELFF.